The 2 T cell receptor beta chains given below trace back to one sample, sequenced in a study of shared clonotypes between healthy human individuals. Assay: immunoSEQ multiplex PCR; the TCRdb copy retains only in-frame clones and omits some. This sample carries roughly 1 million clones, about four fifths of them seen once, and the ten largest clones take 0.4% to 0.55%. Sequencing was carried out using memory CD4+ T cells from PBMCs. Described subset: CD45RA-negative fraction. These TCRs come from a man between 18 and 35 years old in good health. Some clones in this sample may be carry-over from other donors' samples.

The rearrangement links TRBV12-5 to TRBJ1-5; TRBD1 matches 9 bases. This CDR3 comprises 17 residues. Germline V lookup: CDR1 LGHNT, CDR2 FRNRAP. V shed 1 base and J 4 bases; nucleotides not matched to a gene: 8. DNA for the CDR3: TGTGCTAGTGGTTTGGACCCCGGGACAGGGACAAATCAGCCCCAGCATTTT. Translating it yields CASGLDPGTGTNQPQHF.

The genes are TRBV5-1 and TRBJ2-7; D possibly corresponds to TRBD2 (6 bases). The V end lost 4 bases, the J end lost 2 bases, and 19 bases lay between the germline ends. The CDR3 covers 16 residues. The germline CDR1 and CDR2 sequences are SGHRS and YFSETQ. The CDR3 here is CASSDTPGGAAYEQYF. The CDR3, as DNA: TGCGCCAGCAGCGATACCCCCGGGGGAGCCGCCTACGAGCAGTACTTC. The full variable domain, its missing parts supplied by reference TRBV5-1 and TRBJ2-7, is KAGVTQTPRYLIKTRGQQVTLSCSPISGHRSVSWYQQTPGQGLQFLFEYFSETQRNKGNFPGRFSGRQFSNSRSEMNVSTLELGDSALYLCASSDTPGGAAYEQYFGPGTRLTVT.